This T cell receptor (beta chain) was retrieved from a study of shared clonotypes between healthy human individuals. TCRdb's table, derived via immunoSEQ multiplex PCR, lists solely in-frame clones and lacks some. The sample contains about 2.1 million clones, 85% to 95% of which appear only once. The V segment lost 2 bases and the J segment 4 bases; nucleotides outside the gene matches: 5. The germline gives CDR1 SGDLS, CDR2 YYNGEE. CDR3 length equals 15 residues. Naive-designated CD8 cells lacked CD45RO, were positively enriched for CCR7, and omitted terminally differentiated effector memory CD45RA+ cells.

This TCR was recovered from a man between 18 and 35 years old in good health. Some clones in this sample may be carry-over from other donors' samples. Sequenced: naive CD8+ T cells from PBMCs. This chain connects TRBV9 to TRBJ1-2; 10 bases are shared with TRBD1. CDR3 sequence: CASSVDRGPSYGYTF. CDR3 coding DNA: TGTGCCAGCAGCGTCGACAGGGGGCCTAGCTATGGCTACACCTTC.